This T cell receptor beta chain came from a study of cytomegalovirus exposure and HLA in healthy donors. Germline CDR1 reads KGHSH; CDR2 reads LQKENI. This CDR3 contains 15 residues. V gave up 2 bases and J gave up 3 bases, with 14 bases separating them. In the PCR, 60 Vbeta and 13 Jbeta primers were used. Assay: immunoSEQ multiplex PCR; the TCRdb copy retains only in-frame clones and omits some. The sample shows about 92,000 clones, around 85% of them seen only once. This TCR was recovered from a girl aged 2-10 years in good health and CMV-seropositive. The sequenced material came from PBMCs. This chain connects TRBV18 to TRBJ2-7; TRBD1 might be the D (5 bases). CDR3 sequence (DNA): TGTGCCAGCTCACCATTCAGGGCCACCTTCTACGAGCAGTACTTC. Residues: CASSPFRATFYEQYF.